This passage covers 18 T cell receptor beta chains from one sample sequenced in a study of cytomegalovirus exposure and HLA in healthy donors. The PCR employed 60 Vbeta primers together with 13 Jbeta primers. Assay used: immunoSEQ multiplex PCR; TCRdb lists only in-frame clones, some missing. The sample lists under 200,000 clones, about three quarters seen once, with 1.5% in the top ten. Sequencing input: PBMCs. These receptors all stem from a girl aged 10 to 17 in good health and CMV-seronegative.

The sample holds a few counts of this clone. The chain employs TRBV4-1 and TRBJ2-1; tentatively, D is TRBD2 (6 bases). Germline V lookup: CDR1 MGHRA, CDR2 YSYEKL. V was cut by 4 bases and J by 7 bases, with 14 bases left in between. The CDR3 consists of 14 residues. CDR3 sequence: CASSPWGDLNEQFF. Written as DNA, the CDR3 is TGCGCCAGCAGCCCATGGGGGGATTTAAATGAGCAGTTCTTC.

The V call is TRBV11-2, the J call TRBJ2-5, with 7 bases aligning to TRBD1. In germline, CDR1 is SGHAT, CDR2 FQNNGV. Trimming removed 3 bases from V and 4 bases from J; junction bases left unmatched: 5. This CDR3 contains 14 residues. The CDR3 region is CASSLWTGRETQYF. CDR3 nucleotides: TGTGCCAGCAGCTTGTGGACAGGCCGAGAGACCCAGTACTTC.

The table lists this clone with a few counts. The J gene is TRBJ2-3, the V gene TRBV13; D not resolved. This CDR3 comprises 18 residues. The germline V and J ends were trimmed by 5 bases and 0 bases, with 21 bases remaining between them. Germline CDR1 PRHDT, CDR2 FYEKMQ (reference sequence). Written as DNA, the CDR3 is TGTGCCAGCAGCCCCTTTGAGAGCTACCGTTCTAGCACAGATACGCAGTATTTT. Translating it yields CASSPFESYRSSTDTQYF. The full variable domain, with the rest looked up from reference TRBV13 and TRBJ2-3, is AAGVIQSPRHLIKEKRETATLKCYPIPRHDTVYWYQQGPGQDPQFLISFYEKMQSDKGSIPDRFSAQQFSDYHSELNMSSLELGDSALYFCASSPFESYRSSTDTQYFGPGTRLTVL.

V and J are TRBV5-6 and TRBJ2-1; 13 nucleotides agree with TRBD2. The CDR3 has 16 residues. In germline, CDR1 is SGHDT, CDR2 YYEEEE. The V gene end was trimmed by 2 bases and the J gene end by 6 bases; junction bases not matched to a gene: 5. DNA of the CDR3: TGTGCCAGCAGCTTTATACTAGCGGGGGGGCTCAATGAGCAGTTCTTC. Translating gives CASSFILAGGLNEQFF.

CDR3 bases: TGTGCCAGCAGTATCCTGACAGGGGACGAGACCCAGTACTTC. Translation gives CASSILTGDETQYF. The gene calls are TRBV27 and TRBJ2-5, with 8 positions matching TRBD1. The CDR3 extends over 14 amino acids. V was pared by 5 bases and J by 5 bases, with 7 bases of the junction left unmatched. From germline, CDR1 is MNHEY and CDR2 SMNVEV (reference sequence).

The V gene is TRBV5-1, the J gene TRBJ2-1; 7 nucleotides align to TRBD1. V was pared by 5 bases and J by 3 bases, with 11 bases of the junction left unmatched. The CDR3 has 16 amino acids. The germline CDR1 and CDR2 sequences are SGHRS and YFSETQ. CDR3 DNA: TGCGCCAGCAGTTCCTCCCCGGGACAGTTCTACAATGAGCAGTTCTTC. It specifies CASSSSPGQFYNEQFF.

Details on this clone: One end of the junction is discordant with germline, which a read error may explain. V is TRBV2 and J is TRBJ1-6, with D unresolved. Germline V CDR1 and CDR2: SNHLY, FYNNEI. The CDR3 sequence is 14 residues long. The CDR3 protein is CASREERNNSPLHF. The CDR3, as DNA: TGTGCCAGCAGGGAAGAGAGAAATAATTCACCCCTCCACTTT.

The genes are TRBV6-1 and TRBJ2-3, with 9 bases identical to TRBD1. The junction had 2 bases not matched to a gene; V was cut back by 5 bases and J by 5 bases. The CDR3 contains 13 residues. The germline CDR1 and CDR2 sequences are MNHNS and SASEGT. The DNA for the CDR3 is TGTGCCAGCAGTCGGACAGGGGAAGATACGCAGTATTTT. It translates to CASSRTGEDTQYF.

This clone was counted between two and nine times. V gene TRBV27 combines with J gene TRBJ2-5; 8 bases are a match to TRBD1. The V and J ends lost 6 bases and 2 bases, in that order; junction bases with no gene match: 5. The germline CDR1 and CDR2 sequences are MNHEY and SMNVEV (reference sequence). The CDR3 sequence is 14 residues long. The CDR3 DNA reads as TGTGCCAGCAGAGGCAGGGGGCAACAAGAGACCCAGTACTTC. Translation: CASRGRGQQETQYF.

This chain links TRBV5-1 with TRBJ1-2; D is unresolved. Deletions cut 0 bases from V and 6 bases from J, with 12 bases between. This CDR3 comprises 14 residues. Looked up from germline, CDR1 is SGHRS and CDR2 is YFSETQ. The CDR3 coding sequence is TGCGCCAGCAGCTTGGCGCTTCTGAGGGATGGCTACACCTTC. It translates to CASSLALLRDGYTF. The entire variable domain, with the rest obtained from reference TRBV5-1 and TRBJ1-2, is as follows: KAGVTQTPRYLIKTRGQQVTLSCSPISGHRSVSWYQQTPGQGLQFLFEYFSETQRNKGNFPGRFSGRQFSNSRSEMNVSTLELGDSALYLCASSLALLRDGYTFGSGTRLTVV.

The V gene is TRBV5-1, the J gene TRBJ1-2; D is unresolved. Per germline, CDR1 SGHRS and CDR2 YFSETQ. Trimming took off 1 base at V and 4 bases at J, with 14 bases between the two ends. The CDR3 is made up of 15 amino acids. The chain's CDR3 is CASSLSVDTFYGYTF. The DNA for the CDR3 is TGCGCCAGCAGCTTGTCAGTAGACACCTTCTATGGCTACACCTTC. The full variable domain, rest sourced from reference TRBV5-1 and TRBJ1-2, is KAGVTQTPRYLIKTRGQQVTLSCSPISGHRSVSWYQQTPGQGLQFLFEYFSETQRNKGNFPGRFSGRQFSNSRSEMNVSTLELGDSALYLCASSLSVDTFYGYTFGSGTRLTVV.

V gene TRBV11-3 combines with J gene TRBJ2-1, with TRBD2 matching over 7 bases. The CDR3 contains 15 residues. Germline V gene data show CDR1 as SGHNT and CDR2 as YENEEA. V gave up 5 bases and J gave up 2 bases; unmatched junction bases: 6. CDR3 DNA: TGTGCCAGCAGCGGCAACGGGACTACCTACAATGAGCAGTTCTTC. It codes for CASSGNGTTYNEQFF.

The chain links TRBV27 to TRBJ1-1; the D is unclear. The CDR3 length is 14 residues. In germline, CDR1 is MNHEY, CDR2 SMNVEV (reference sequence). The ends were cut back, 3 bases at V and 0 bases at J, with 8 bases in the middle. CDR3 sequence reads: CASSLGFLNTEAFF. Here the CDR3 DNA reads TGTGCCAGCAGTTTGGGCTTCCTGAACACTGAAGCTTTCTTT.

The V and J genes are TRBV6-5 and TRBJ2-5, with 7 bases fitting TRBD2. V was pared by 2 bases and J by 2 bases, with 5 bases of the junction left unmatched. CDR3 length equals 15 residues. Germline V CDR1 and CDR2: MNHEY, SVGAGI. The CDR3 loop is CASSYSPSGQETQYF. CDR3 coding DNA: TGTGCCAGCAGTTACAGTCCTAGCGGTCAAGAGACCCAGTACTTC.

This clone has just one count. This sequence joins TRBV7-3 and TRBJ2-3; 7 positions agree with TRBD1. V was pared by 1 base and J by 3 bases, with 7 bases of the junction left unmatched. Germline CDR1 SGHTA, CDR2 FQGTGA. The CDR3 runs 16 residues. Here the CDR3 reads CASSLSLAQGTDTQYF. The CDR3 DNA reads TGTGCCAGCAGCTTAAGCCTGGCACAGGGGACAGATACGCAGTATTTT.

This clone was detected only a few times. The J gene is TRBJ1-2, the V gene TRBV15; D is uncertain. Germline values: CDR1 LNHNV, CDR2 YYDKDF (reference sequence). The CDR3 is 12 amino acids. V was pared by 0 bases and J by 4 bases, with 3 bases between. The CDR3: CATSRDLYGYTF. The CDR3 DNA reads TGTGCCACCAGCAGAGACCTCTATGGCTACACCTTC.

The chain recombines TRBV19 with TRBJ1-1; D uncertain. This CDR3 comprises 12 residues. V lost 9 bases and J 4 bases, leaving 12 bases between the germline ends. CDR1 and CDR2 from the germline V gene are LNHDA and SQIVND (reference sequence). In DNA form, the CDR3 reads TGTGCCAGCGGGGTAGGATCCACTGAAGCTTTCTTT. The encoded protein is CASGVGSTEAFF.

V usage is TRBV7-8 and J usage is TRBJ2-5, with TRBD2 matching 14 bases. Unmatched junction bases numbered 10, after V lost 5 bases and J lost 5 bases. The CDR3 runs to 17 residues. The germline CDR1 and CDR2 sequences are SGHVS and FQNEAQ. The DNA of the CDR3 is TGTGCCAGCAGCGCCCGACTAGCGGGGGGGCGTTGGGAGACCCAGTACTTC. This codes for CASSARLAGGRWETQYF.